A few counts support the clone carrying this T cell receptor beta chain. Its antigen is as yet unknown. Arm-PCR of CDR3 regions with iRepertoire HTBI primers generated TCR beta libraries. Methods used by the authors: Identified segments across samples numbered some 62 TRBV and around 13 TRBJ. TCRdb redid the calling of the multiplex PCR reads with MiXCR, one entry per CDR3 protein. In this record, the V and J calls reflect TCRdb's handling and not the investigators' own analysis. This table holds 400,000 to 600,000 distinct CDR3 sequences, about a fifth found once. The sample originates from a study of regulatory T cells in long-lasting Graves disease. Points from the study as a whole: It was in persistent disease that TRBV28, TRBJ1-2 and TRBJ2-5 were favored. Persistent Graves' patients showed reduced TCR diversity versus newly diagnosed patients.

The CDR3 has 14 residues. Germline lookup yields CDR1 GTSNPN and CDR2 SVGIG (reference sequence). V dropped 4 bases and J dropped 0 bases, with 12 bases sitting between them. Documented time point: persistent/refractory GD, antithyroid drugs over 5 years with positive TRAb. PBMC-derived RNA was used for the TCR library. This TCR came from a female donor with Graves disease. The chain employs TRBV30 and TRBJ1-2; D perhaps matches TRBD1 (5 bases). The starting material was peripheral blood mononuclear cells (PBMCs), obtained when the disease was refractory, from a patient treated with antithyroid drugs. CDR3 nucleotide sequence: TGTGCCTGGAATCCAGGGATGGCTAACTATGGCTACACCTTC. Encoded protein: CAWNPGMANYGYTF.